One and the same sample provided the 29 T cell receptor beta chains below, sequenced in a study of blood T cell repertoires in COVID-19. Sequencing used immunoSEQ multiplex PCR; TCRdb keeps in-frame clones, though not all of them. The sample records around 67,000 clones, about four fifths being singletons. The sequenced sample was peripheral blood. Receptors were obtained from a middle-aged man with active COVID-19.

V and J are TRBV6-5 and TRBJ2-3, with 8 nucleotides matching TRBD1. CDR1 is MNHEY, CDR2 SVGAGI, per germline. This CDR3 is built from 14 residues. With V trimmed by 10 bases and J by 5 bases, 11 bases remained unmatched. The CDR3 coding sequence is TGTGCCATACGGACGGGCAGGGGGCAAGATACGCAGTATTTT. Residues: CAIRTGRGQDTQYF.

CDR3 sequence reads: CASSLQGTSGHNEQFF. The CDR3 coding sequence is TGTGCCAGCAGCCTACAAGGGACTAGCGGCCACAATGAGCAGTTCTTC. The chain recombines TRBV7-2 with TRBJ2-1, with TRBD2 matching 11 bases. V dropped 5 bases and J dropped 5; count of bases not matched to a gene: 8. The CDR3 has 16 residues. CDR1 is SGHTA and CDR2 is FQGNSA in the germline V gene.

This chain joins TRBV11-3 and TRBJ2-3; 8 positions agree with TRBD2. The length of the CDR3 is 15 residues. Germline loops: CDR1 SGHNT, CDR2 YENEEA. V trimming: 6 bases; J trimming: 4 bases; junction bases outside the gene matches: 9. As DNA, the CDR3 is TGTGCCAGCAGGTCCGAAGCGGGGGAGGCAGATACGCAGTATTTT. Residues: CASRSEAGEADTQYF.

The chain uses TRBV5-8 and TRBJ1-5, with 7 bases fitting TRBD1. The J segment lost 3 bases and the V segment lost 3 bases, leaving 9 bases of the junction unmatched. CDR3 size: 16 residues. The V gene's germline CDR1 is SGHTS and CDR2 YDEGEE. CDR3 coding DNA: TGTGCCAGCAGCTCGCACAGACAGGGTCTCAATCAGCCCCAGCATTTT. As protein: CASSSHRQGLNQPQHF.

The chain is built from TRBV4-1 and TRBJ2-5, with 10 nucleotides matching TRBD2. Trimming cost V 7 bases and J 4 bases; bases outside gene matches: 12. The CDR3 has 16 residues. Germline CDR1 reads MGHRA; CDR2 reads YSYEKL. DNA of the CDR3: TGCGCCAGCAAAGCGGGGGGGCCTTTTTCCCGAGAGACCCAGTACTTC. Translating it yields CASKAGGPFSRETQYF.

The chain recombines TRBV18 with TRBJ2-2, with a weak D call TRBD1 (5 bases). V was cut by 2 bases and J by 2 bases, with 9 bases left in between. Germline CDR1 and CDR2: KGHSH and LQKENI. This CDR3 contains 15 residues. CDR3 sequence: CASSPGRVNTGELFF. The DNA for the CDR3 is TGTGCCAGCTCACCAGGCAGGGTTAACACCGGGGAGCTGTTTTTT. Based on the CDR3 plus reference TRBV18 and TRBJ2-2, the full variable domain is NAGVMQNPRHLVRRRGQEARLRCSPMKGHSHVYWYRQLPEEGLKFMVYLQKENIIDESGMPKERFSAEFPKEGPSILRIQQVVRGDSAAYFCASSPGRVNTGELFFGEGSRLTVL.

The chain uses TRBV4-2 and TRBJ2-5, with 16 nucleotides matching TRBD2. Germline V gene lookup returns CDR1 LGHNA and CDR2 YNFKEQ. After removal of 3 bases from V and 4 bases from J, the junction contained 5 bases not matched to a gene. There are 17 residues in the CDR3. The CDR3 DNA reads TGTGCCAGCAGCCATGCCGGGACTAGCGGGAGGGGAGAGACCCAGTACTTC. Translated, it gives CASSHAGTSGRGETQYF.

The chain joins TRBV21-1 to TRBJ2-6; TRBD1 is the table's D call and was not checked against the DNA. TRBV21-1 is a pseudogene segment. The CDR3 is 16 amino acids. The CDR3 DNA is TGTGCCAGCAGCAAAGAGGGGAACTCTGGGGCCAACGTCCTGACTTTC. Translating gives CASSKEGNSGANVLTF.

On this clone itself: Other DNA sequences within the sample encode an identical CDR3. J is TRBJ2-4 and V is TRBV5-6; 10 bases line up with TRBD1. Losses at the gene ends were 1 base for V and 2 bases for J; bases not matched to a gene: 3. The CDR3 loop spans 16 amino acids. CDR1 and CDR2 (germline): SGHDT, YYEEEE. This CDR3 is CASSLRDRGPKNIQYF. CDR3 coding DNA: TGTGCCAGCAGCTTGAGGGACAGGGGCCCCAAAAACATTCAGTACTTC.

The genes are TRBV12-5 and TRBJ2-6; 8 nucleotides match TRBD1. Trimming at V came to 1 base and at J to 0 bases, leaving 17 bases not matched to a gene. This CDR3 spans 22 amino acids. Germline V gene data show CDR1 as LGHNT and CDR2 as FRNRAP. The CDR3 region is CASGLDSLLTGAPSSGANVLTF. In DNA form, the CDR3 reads TGTGCTAGTGGTTTGGACTCCCTTTTGACAGGGGCCCCGAGCTCTGGGGCCAACGTCCTGACTTTC.

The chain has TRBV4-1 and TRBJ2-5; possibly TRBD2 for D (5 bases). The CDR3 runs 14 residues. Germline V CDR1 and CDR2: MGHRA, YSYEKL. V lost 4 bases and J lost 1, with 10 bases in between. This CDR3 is CASSLRTGQETQYF. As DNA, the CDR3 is TGCGCCAGCAGCCTTAGGACTGGCCAAGAGACCCAGTACTTC.

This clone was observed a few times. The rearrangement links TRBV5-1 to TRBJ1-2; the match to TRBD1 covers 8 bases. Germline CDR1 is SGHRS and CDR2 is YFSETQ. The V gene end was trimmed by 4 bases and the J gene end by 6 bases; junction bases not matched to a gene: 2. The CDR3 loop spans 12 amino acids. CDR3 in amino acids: CASSPTGDGYTF. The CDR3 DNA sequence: TGCGCCAGCAGCCCGACAGGGGATGGCTACACCTTC.

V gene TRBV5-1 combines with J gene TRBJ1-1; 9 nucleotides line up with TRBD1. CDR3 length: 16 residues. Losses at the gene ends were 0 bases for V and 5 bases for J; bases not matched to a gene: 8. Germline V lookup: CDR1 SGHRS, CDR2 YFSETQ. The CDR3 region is CASSLGHGTGRTEAFF. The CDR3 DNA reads TGCGCCAGCAGCTTGGGGCACGGGACAGGGCGAACTGAAGCTTTCTTT.

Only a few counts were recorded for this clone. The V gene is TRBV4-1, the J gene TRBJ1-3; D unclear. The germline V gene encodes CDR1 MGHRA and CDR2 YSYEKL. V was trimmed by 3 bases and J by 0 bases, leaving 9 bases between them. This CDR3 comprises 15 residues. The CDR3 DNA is TGCGCCAGCAGCCACCCTGCGGACTCTGGAAACACCATATATTTT. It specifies CASSHPADSGNTIYF.

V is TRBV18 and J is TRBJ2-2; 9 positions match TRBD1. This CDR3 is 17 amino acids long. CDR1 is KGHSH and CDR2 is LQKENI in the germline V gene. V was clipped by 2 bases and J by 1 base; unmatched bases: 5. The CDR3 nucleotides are TGTGCCAGCTCACCAAGAAGGGGACAGGGGAACACCGGGGAGCTGTTTTTT. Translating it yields CASSPRRGQGNTGELFF.

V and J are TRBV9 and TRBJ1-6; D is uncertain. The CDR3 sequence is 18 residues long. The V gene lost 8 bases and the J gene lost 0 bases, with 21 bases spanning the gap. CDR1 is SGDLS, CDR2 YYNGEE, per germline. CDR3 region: CASWRMWAESSYNSPLHF. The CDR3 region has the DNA TGTGCCAGTTGGAGGATGTGGGCAGAGAGCTCCTATAATTCACCCCTCCACTTT.

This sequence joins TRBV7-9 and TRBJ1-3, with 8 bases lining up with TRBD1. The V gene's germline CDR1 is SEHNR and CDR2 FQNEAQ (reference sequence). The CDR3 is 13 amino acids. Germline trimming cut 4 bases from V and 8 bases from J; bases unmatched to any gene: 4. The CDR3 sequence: CASSSQGADTIYF. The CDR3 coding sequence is TGTGCCAGCAGCTCTCAGGGGGCAGACACCATATATTTT.

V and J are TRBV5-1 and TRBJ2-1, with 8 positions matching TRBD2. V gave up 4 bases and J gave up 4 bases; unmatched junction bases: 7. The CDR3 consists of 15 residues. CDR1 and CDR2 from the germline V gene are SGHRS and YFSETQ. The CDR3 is CASSATGGGYNEQFF. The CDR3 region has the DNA TGCGCCAGCAGCGCAACTGGCGGGGGGTACAATGAGCAGTTCTTC. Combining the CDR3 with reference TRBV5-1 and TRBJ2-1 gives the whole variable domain KAGVTQTPRYLIKTRGQQVTLSCSPISGHRSVSWYQQTPGQGLQFLFEYFSETQRNKGNFPGRFSGRQFSNSRSEMNVSTLELGDSALYLCASSATGGGYNEQFFGPGTRLTVL.

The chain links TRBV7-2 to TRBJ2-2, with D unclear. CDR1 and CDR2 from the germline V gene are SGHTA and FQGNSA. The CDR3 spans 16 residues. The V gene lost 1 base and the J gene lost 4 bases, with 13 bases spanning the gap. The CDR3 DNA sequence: TGTGCCAGCAGCTTAGGTACTATCCCGACCACCGGGGAGCTGTTTTTT. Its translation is CASSLGTIPTTGELFF.

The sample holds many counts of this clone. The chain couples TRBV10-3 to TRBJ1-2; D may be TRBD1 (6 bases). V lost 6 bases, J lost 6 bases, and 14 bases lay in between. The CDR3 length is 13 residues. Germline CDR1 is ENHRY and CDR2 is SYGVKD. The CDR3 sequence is CAISSRGTDGYTF. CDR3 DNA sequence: TGTGCCATCAGCTCCAGGGGCACAGATGGCTACACCTTC.

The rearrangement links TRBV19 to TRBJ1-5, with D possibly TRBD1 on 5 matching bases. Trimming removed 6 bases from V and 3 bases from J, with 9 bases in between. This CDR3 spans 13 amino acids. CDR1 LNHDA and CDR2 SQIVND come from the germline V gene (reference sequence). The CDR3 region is CASSGRDNQPQHF. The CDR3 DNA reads TGTGCCAGTAGCGGCAGGGACAATCAGCCCCAGCATTTT.

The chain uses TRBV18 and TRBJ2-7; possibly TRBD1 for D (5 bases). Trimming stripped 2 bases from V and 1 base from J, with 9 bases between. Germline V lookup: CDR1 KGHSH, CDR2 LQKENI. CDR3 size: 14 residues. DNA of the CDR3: TGTGCCAGCTCACCAGGGGCAGAATCCTACGAGCAGTACTTC. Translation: CASSPGAESYEQYF.

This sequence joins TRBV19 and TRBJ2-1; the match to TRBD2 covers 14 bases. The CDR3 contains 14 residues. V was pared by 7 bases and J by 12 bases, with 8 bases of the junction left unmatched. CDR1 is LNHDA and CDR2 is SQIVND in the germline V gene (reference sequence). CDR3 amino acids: CASTETGLAGVQFF. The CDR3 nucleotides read TGTGCCAGTACCGAAACGGGACTAGCGGGAGTGCAGTTCTTC.

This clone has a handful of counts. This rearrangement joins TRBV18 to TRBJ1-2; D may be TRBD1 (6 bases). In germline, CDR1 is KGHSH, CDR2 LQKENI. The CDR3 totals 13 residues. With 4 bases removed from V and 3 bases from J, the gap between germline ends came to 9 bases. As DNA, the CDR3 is TGTGCCAGCTCACGGGACACCGACTATGGCTACACCTTC. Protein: CASSRDTDYGYTF.

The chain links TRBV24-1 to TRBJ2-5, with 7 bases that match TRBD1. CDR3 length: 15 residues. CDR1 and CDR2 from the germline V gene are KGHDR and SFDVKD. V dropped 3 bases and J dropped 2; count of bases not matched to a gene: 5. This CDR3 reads CATSDARGQQETQYF. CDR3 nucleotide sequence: TGTGCCACCAGTGATGCGAGGGGGCAACAAGAGACCCAGTACTTC.

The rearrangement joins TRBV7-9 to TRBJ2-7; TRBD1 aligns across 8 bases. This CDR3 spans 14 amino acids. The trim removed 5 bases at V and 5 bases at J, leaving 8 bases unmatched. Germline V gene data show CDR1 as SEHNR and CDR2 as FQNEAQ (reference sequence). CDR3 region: CASSPDRGVNEQYF. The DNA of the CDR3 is TGTGCCAGCAGCCCCGACAGGGGCGTCAACGAGCAGTACTTC.

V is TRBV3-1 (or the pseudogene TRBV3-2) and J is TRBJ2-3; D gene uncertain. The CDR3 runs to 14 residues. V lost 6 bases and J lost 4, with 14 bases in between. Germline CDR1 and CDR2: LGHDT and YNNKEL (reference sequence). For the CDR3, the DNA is TGTGCCAGCAGTCCAGGTTACGTGGCAGATACGCAGTATTTT. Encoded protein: CASSPGYVADTQYF.

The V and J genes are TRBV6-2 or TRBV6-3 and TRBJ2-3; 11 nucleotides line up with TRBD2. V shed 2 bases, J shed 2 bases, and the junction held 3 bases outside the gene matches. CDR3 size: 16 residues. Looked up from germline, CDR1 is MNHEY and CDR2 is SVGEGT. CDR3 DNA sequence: TGTGCCAGCAGTTACGATAGCGGGGGGGCCACAGATACGCAGTATTTT. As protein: CASSYDSGGATDTQYF.

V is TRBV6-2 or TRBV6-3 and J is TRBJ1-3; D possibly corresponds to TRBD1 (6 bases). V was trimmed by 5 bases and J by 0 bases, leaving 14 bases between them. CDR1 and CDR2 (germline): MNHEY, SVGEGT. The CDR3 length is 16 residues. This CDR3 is CASSRQEPISGNTIYF. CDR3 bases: TGTGCCAGCAGTCGACAGGAACCTATCTCTGGAAACACCATATATTTT.